One sample yielded the 10 T cell receptor beta chains listed below, sequenced in a study of vaccination and CD4 T cells after COVID-19. Their target antigens are unknown. Treatment noted: approximately 10-day PBMC culture with coronavirus spike peptide pools or control peptides (ViraFEST assay). Sequenced with the Oncomine TCR Beta short-read assay was DNA taken from cultured CD4+ T cells. TCRdb re-analysed the PCR reads in MiXCR, keeping a single row per CDR3 protein. The sample shows some 15,000 distinct CDR3 sequences, 43% of them seen only once. Sequenced: cultured CD4+ T cells from blood. Every receptor here comes from a human donor with COVID-19.

This clonotype has just a few counts. V and J are TRBV20-1 and TRBJ2-2, with 7 bases that match TRBD1. V was clipped by 4 bases and J by 3 bases; unmatched bases: 2. Germline lookup yields CDR1 DFQATT and CDR2 SNEGSKA (reference sequence). The CDR3 consists of 13 residues. DNA for the CDR3: TGCAGTGCTAACAGGGGTGACACCGGGGAGCTGTTTTTT. It is translated as CSANRGDTGELFF.

The J gene is TRBJ2-6, the V gene TRBV12-3 or TRBV12-4; D is uncertain. The ends were cut back, 5 bases at V and 2 bases at J, with 13 bases in the middle. The CDR3 length is 16 residues. Written as DNA, the CDR3 is TGTGCCAGCAGTCCACCTTCACAACCTGGGGCCAACGTCCTGACTTTC. Residues: CASSPPSQPGANVLTF.

The rearrangement joins TRBV30 to TRBJ1-2; the D gene is possibly TRBD1 (6 bases). CDR1 is GTSNPN, CDR2 SVGIG, per germline (reference sequence). The CDR3 has 16 amino acids. V gave up 4 bases and J gave up 0 bases, with 18 bases separating them. CDR3 residues: CAWIWPGAIANYGYTF. The CDR3 DNA reads TGTGCCTGGATCTGGCCAGGGGCGATCGCTAACTATGGCTACACCTTC.

The rearrangement uses TRBV19 and TRBJ1-5; D may be TRBD1 (6 bases). The CDR3 consists of 13 residues. In germline, CDR1 is LNHDA, CDR2 SQIVND (reference sequence). The ends were cut back, 8 bases at V and 7 bases at J, with 15 bases in the middle. DNA of the CDR3: TGTGCCAGTGAGAGGGGGATTGGACAGCCCCAGCATTTT. Encoded protein: CASERGIGQPQHF.

In this sample, this clonotype turned up a few times. One end of the junction does not line up with germline, which may come from a read error. V is TRBV23-1 and J is TRBJ1-5; D unresolved. TRBV23-1 counts as an open reading frame of uncertain function. The CDR3 is 9 residues long. CDR3 loop: CASSHPGDF. The DNA of the CDR3 is TGCGCCAGCAGTCATCCGGGAGATTTT.

J is TRBJ2-3 and V is TRBV7-9; TRBD1 matches 8 bases. V shed 0 bases, J shed 5 bases, and the junction held 4 bases outside the gene matches. The CDR3 contains 15 residues. Germline V gene sequence: CDR1 SEHNR, CDR2 FQNEAQ (reference sequence). The CDR3 sequence is CASSLATGVGDTQYF. The DNA of the CDR3 is TGTGCCAGCAGCTTAGCGACAGGGGTAGGAGATACGCAGTATTTT.

This chain connects TRBV6-2 or TRBV6-3 to TRBJ1-4; TRBD1 aligns across 8 bases. In germline, CDR1 is MNHEY, CDR2 SVGEGT. With 6 bases clipped from V and 10 bases from J, the junction kept 7 bases outside the gene matches. The CDR3 is 13 residues long. Here the CDR3 reads CASRMDRAGKLFF. The CDR3 nucleotides are TGTGCCAGCAGAATGGACAGGGCCGGAAAACTGTTTTTT.

This clonotype was found a few times. The J gene is TRBJ1-2, the V gene TRBV24-1; the D gene is possibly TRBD1 (5 bases). Germline assignment: CDR1 KGHDR and CDR2 SFDVKD. CDR3 length: 12 residues. Trimming took 9 bases from V and 4 from J, leaving 11 bases between them. CDR3 nucleotides: TGTGCCACCGCGGGGGGGACCTATGGCTACACCTTC. It translates to CATAGGTYGYTF.

This chain uses TRBV6-2 or TRBV6-3 with TRBJ1-2; D uncertain. V was pared by 2 bases and J by 2 bases, with 6 bases between. The CDR3 spans 13 residues. Germline CDR1 reads MNHEY; CDR2 reads SVGEGT. CDR3 DNA: TGTGCCAGCAGTTACCCCGGGAACTATGGCTACACCTTC. Translated, it gives CASSYPGNYGYTF.

V is TRBV7-3 and J is TRBJ2-1; D possibly matches TRBD1 or TRBD2 (6 bases each). V lost 5 bases and J lost 16, with 18 bases in between. The CDR3 has 12 residues. Germline V gene data show CDR1 as SGHTA and CDR2 as FQGTGA. The CDR3 nucleotides are TGTGCCAGCAGCCCTGGGGGGCCCGCCGCTTTCTTC. Protein product: CASSPGGPAAFF.